This T cell receptor (beta chain) came from a study of OX40 agonist ivuxolimab in advanced cancers. V dropped 4 bases and J dropped 1 base, with 14 bases sitting between them. CDR3 length equals 15 residues. Germline CDR1 and CDR2: SGHNT and YYREEE (reference sequence). Profiling relied on immunoSEQ multiplex PCR, and the TCRdb table lists in-frame clones only, not all of them. This sample has approximately 99,000 clones, with around 96% found just once. This receptor was taken from an adult with an advanced solid tumor such as melanoma, head and neck, liver or kidney cancer. This specimen was CD4+ or CD8+ T cells sorted from blood, taken in a trial of the OX40 agonist ivuxolimab. The chain links TRBV5-4 to TRBJ1-1; D unresolved. CDR3 region: CASSLSAGSNTEAFF. In nucleotides, the CDR3 is TGTGCCAGCAGCCTCTCCGCGGGTTCGAACACTGAAGCTTTCTTT.